The 24 T cell receptor beta chains below were found in one sample sequenced in a study of blood T cell repertoires in COVID-19. Data came from immunoSEQ multiplex PCR; TCRdb stores just in-frame clones and leaves some out. The sample holds approximately 80,000 clones, 88% seen once. The source material was peripheral blood. These receptors came from a woman older than 75 with acute or convalescent COVID-19.

The chain links TRBV6-1 to TRBJ2-5; 11 bases are shared with TRBD2. The trim removed 2 bases at V and 1 base at J, leaving 0 bases unmatched. The germline V gene has CDR1 MNHNS and CDR2 SASEGT. The CDR3 spans 15 residues. The CDR3 region is CASSETSGGQETQYF. The CDR3 DNA sequence: TGTGCCAGCAGTGAAACTAGCGGGGGCCAAGAGACCCAGTACTTC.

This rearrangement joins TRBV24-1 to TRBJ2-5; possible D gene TRBD2, 5 bases. Trimming removed 2 bases at V and 2 bases at J, with 11 bases between. Per the germline V gene, CDR1 is KGHDR and CDR2 is SFDVKD. CDR3 length equals 15 residues. The CDR3 loop is CATSDSRGWQETQYF. In nucleotides, the CDR3 is TGTGCCACCAGTGATTCCCGCGGGTGGCAAGAGACCCAGTACTTC.

This clone was observed a few times. The chain employs TRBV6-2 or TRBV6-3 and TRBJ1-2, with D tentatively TRBD1 (6 bases). Germline V gives CDR1 MNHEY, CDR2 SVGEGT. The CDR3 loop spans 13 amino acids. V was trimmed by 2 bases and J by 8 bases, leaving 12 bases between them. CDR3 DNA: TGTGCCAGCAGTTACCAGGGGTGGTCGGGCTACACCTTC. It encodes CASSYQGWSGYTF.

The genes are TRBV15 and TRBJ2-5, with 8 nucleotides matching TRBD2. This CDR3 has 14 residues. The junction had 3 bases not matched to a gene; V was cut back by 1 base and J by 5 bases. In germline, CDR1 is LNHNV, CDR2 YYDKDF (reference sequence). In DNA, the CDR3 is TGTGCCACCAGCAGAGGGGAGCGGGGGGAGACCCAGTACTTC. Protein: CATSRGERGETQYF.

V usage is TRBV7-6 and J usage is TRBJ1-1; 7 bases match TRBD1. The V gene end was trimmed by 1 base and the J gene end by 2 bases; junction bases not matched to a gene: 7. CDR3 length equals 16 residues. Germline CDR1 and CDR2: SGHVS and FNYEAQ. CDR3 in DNA: TGTGCCAGCAGCTTAGGCTACAGGGGCCGAAACACTGAAGCTTTCTTT. Translated: CASSLGYRGRNTEAFF.

The chain employs TRBV30 and TRBJ1-1, with TRBD1 as a possible D gene (5 bases). The germline V gene encodes CDR1 GTSNPN and CDR2 SVGIG (reference sequence). The CDR3 is 14 residues long. The germline V and J ends were trimmed by 2 bases and 8 bases, with 18 bases remaining between them. The CDR3 spells CAWSPTWDWREAFF. CDR3 nucleotides: TGTGCCTGGAGTCCCACCTGGGACTGGAGGGAAGCTTTCTTT.

This clone was recorded only once. V gene TRBV6-6 combines with J gene TRBJ2-1, with D perhaps matching TRBD2 (6 bases). V was trimmed by 5 bases and J by 1 base, leaving 15 bases between them. Germline CDR1 MNHNY, CDR2 SVGAGI (reference sequence). This CDR3 has 16 amino acids. The CDR3 DNA reads as TGTGCCAGCAGTCCTTGGACTATCCAATCCTACAATGAGCAGTTCTTC. This codes for CASSPWTIQSYNEQFF.

This clone came up once. The chain combines TRBV7-2 with TRBJ2-5; TRBD2 agrees at 16 bases. The CDR3 covers 16 residues. Germline V gene sequence: CDR1 SGHTA, CDR2 FQGNSA. The ends lost 8 bases at V and 2 bases at J; junction bases unmatched: 5. CDR3 loop: CASSGLAGGQQETQYF. In DNA form, the CDR3 reads TGTGCCAGCTCGGGACTAGCGGGGGGGCAGCAAGAGACCCAGTACTTC.

With respect to this clone: Compared with germline, one end of the junction differs, possibly owing to a read error. The chain combines TRBV28 with TRBJ2-3; 14 bases are a match to TRBD2. CDR1 is MDHEN, CDR2 SYDVKM, per germline. The length of the CDR3 is 16 residues. CDR3 protein: CASSIGLAGGGGDTVF. The CDR3 region has the DNA TGTGCCAGCAGTATAGGACTAGCGGGAGGAGGGGGAGATACGGTTTTT.

Comment on this clone: One junction end disagrees with the germline gene, perhaps due to a read error. The CDR3 DNA sequence: TGTGCTAGCAGCTCCCCAGGGACTAGCGGGGGGCAGCTCCTGGGGACAGATACGCAGTATTTT. Encoded protein: CASSSPGTSGGQLLGTDTQYF. J is TRBJ2-3 and V is TRBV7-7, with 15 bases identical to TRBD2. Germline V gene sequence: CDR1 SSHAT, CDR2 FNYEAQ (reference sequence). The CDR3 has 21 residues.

J is TRBJ1-6 and V is TRBV7-3; maybe TRBD1 (5 bases). V shed 3 bases and J shed 8 bases, with 11 bases lying between them. The CDR3 is 14 residues long. Per the germline V gene, CDR1 is SGHTA and CDR2 is FQGTGA. CDR3 sequence reads: CASSFQGADSPLHF. DNA for the CDR3: TGTGCCAGCAGCTTTCAGGGTGCGGATTCACCCCTCCACTTT.

The V gene is TRBV7-8, the J gene TRBJ2-3, with TRBD2 identical over 7 bases. V gave up 0 bases and J gave up 5 bases; unmatched junction bases: 11. The V gene's germline CDR1 is SGHVS and CDR2 FQNEAQ. The CDR3 totals 17 residues. The CDR3 sequence: CASSLAGRGKAKDTQYF. The CDR3 DNA follows: TGTGCCAGCAGCTTAGCGGGGCGGGGGAAAGCGAAAGATACGCAGTATTTT.

This chain connects TRBV9 to TRBJ1-5, with 7 bases matching TRBD1. Looked up from germline, CDR1 is SGDLS and CDR2 is YYNGEE. V shed 4 bases and J 0 bases; nucleotides not matched to a gene: 1. The CDR3 totals 14 residues. This CDR3 is CASSRDSSNQPQHF. CDR3 DNA sequence: TGTGCCAGCAGCCGGGACAGTAGCAATCAGCCCCAGCATTTT.

The rearrangement links TRBV10-3 to TRBJ2-1, with TRBD1 as a possible D gene (6 bases). From germline, CDR1 is ENHRY and CDR2 SYGVKD. This CDR3 has 14 residues. The V end lost 6 bases, the J end lost 0 bases, and 9 bases lay between the germline ends. CDR3 coding DNA: TGTGCCATCAGAGGGGGTGTCTCCTACAATGAGCAGTTCTTC. It is translated as CAIRGGVSYNEQFF.

The chain carries TRBV3-1 (or the pseudogene TRBV3-2) and TRBJ2-1, with 7 bases matching TRBD2. V trimming: 4 bases; J trimming: 9 bases; junction bases outside the gene matches: 12. This CDR3 has 15 residues. Germline V gene sequence: CDR1 LGHDT, CDR2 YNNKEL (reference sequence). The CDR3 DNA is TGTGCCAGCAGCCTATGTATCGGGGGGTTGGTTGAGCAGTTCTTC. Protein sequence: CASSLCIGGLVEQFF.

The chain employs TRBV7-2 and TRBJ2-7; possible D gene TRBD2, 5 bases. Germline V gene sequence: CDR1 SGHTA, CDR2 FQGNSA. The V and J ends lost 8 bases and 0 bases respectively, with 14 bases between them. There are 14 residues in the CDR3. The CDR3 coding sequence is TGTGCCAGCGGGATGGACTGGAGCTCCTACGAGCAGTACTTC. Translation: CASGMDWSSYEQYF.

The chain uses TRBV21-1 and TRBJ2-7; the D call of TRBD2 is as the table states it, not checked on the DNA. TRBV21-1 is annotated as a pseudogene. This CDR3 has 9 amino acids. The CDR3 reads CAIVYEQYF. The CDR3 DNA reads TGTGCCATCGTATACGAGCAGTACTTC.

The chain joins TRBV3-1 (or the pseudogene TRBV3-2) to TRBJ2-1; a possible D gene is TRBD1 (5 bases). Germline CDR1 reads LGHDT; CDR2 reads YNNKEL (reference sequence). The ends were cut back, 6 bases at V and 10 bases at J, with 16 bases in the middle. This CDR3 spans 13 amino acids. The CDR3 DNA follows: TGTGCCAGCAGGTCTCAGAAGGCAGGGGAGCAGTTCTTC. Residues: CASRSQKAGEQFF.

This chain connects TRBV2 to TRBJ1-2; D remains unclear. Per the germline V gene, CDR1 is SNHLY and CDR2 is FYNNEI. This CDR3 has 14 amino acids. The ends were cut back, 10 bases at V and 2 bases at J, with 17 bases in the middle. CDR3 residues: CATLPEVINYGYTF. CDR3 nucleotide sequence: TGTGCCACCCTCCCGGAGGTCATAAACTATGGCTACACCTTC.

This sequence joins TRBV7-2 and TRBJ2-7; TRBD1 agrees at 8 bases. V lost 3 bases to trimming and J lost 2 bases; unmatched junction nucleotides: 3. Germline lookup yields CDR1 SGHTA and CDR2 FQGNSA. This CDR3 comprises 14 residues. As DNA, the CDR3 is TGTGCCAGCAGCTTCGACAGGGGCACCTACGAGCAGTACTTC. Amino acid sequence: CASSFDRGTYEQYF.

There are a few counts of this clone. The chain has TRBV6-5 and TRBJ2-7; D remains ambiguous. V was cut by 8 bases and J by 0 bases, with 14 bases left in between. Germline CDR1 is MNHEY and CDR2 is SVGAGI. The CDR3 is 14 residues long. CDR3 sequence reads: CASRVQITSYEQYF. CDR3 nucleotides: TGTGCCAGCCGGGTCCAGATTACCTCCTACGAGCAGTACTTC.

This rearrangement joins TRBV7-9 to TRBJ2-3, with TRBD2 matching 11 bases. Germline CDR1 is SEHNR and CDR2 is FQNEAQ (reference sequence). The CDR3 is 15 amino acids. V lost 6 bases, J lost 6 bases, and 8 bases stayed unmatched. This chain's CDR3 is CASSPTSGSFDTQYF. The CDR3 coding sequence is TGTGCCAGCAGTCCTACTAGCGGGAGTTTCGATACGCAGTATTTT.

The chain employs TRBV5-6 and TRBJ2-1; TRBD2 agrees at 8 bases. J gave up 7 bases and V 7 bases, and 13 bases lay outside the gene matches. The CDR3 loop spans 15 amino acids. Germline CDR1 is SGHDT and CDR2 is YYEEEE. The CDR3 DNA reads as TGTGCCAGCGCCCACCGGCTAGCGGGCTTAAATGAGCAGTTCTTC. Amino acid sequence: CASAHRLAGLNEQFF. The full variable domain, with the rest looked up from reference TRBV5-6 and TRBJ2-1, is DAGVTQSPTHLIKTRGQQVTLRCSPKSGHDTVSWYQQALGQGPQFIFQYYEEEERQRGNFPDRFSGHQFPNYSSELNVNALLLGDSALYLCASAHRLAGLNEQFFGPGTRLTVL.

The chain employs TRBV7-9 and TRBJ1-4; D is uncertain. The V end was cut by 4 bases, the J end by 3 bases, with 6 bases between. This CDR3 spans 13 amino acids. The germline V gene has CDR1 SEHNR and CDR2 FQNEAQ (reference sequence). CDR3 nucleotide sequence: TGTGCCAGCAGCTGGAGTTCTAATGAAAAACTGTTTTTT. The encoded protein is CASSWSSNEKLFF. Combining the CDR3 with reference TRBV7-9 and TRBJ1-4 gives the whole variable domain DTGVSQNPRHKITKRGQNVTFRCDPISEHNRLYWYRQTLGQGPEFLTYFQNEAQLEKSRLLSDRFSAERPKGSFSTLEIQRTEQGDSAMYLCASSWSSNEKLFFGSGTQLSVL.